This T cell receptor (beta chain) was retrieved from a study of radiation and T cells in renal cell carcinoma. Study as a whole: Nephrectomy followed 15 Gy stereotactic body radiation by 4 weeks.

Measured with immunoSEQ multiplex PCR; TCRdb has only the in-frame clones, and not every one. The sample holds about 150,000 clones; about 85% are singletons and the top ten take about 4%. The CDR3 loop spans 13 amino acids. Trimming stripped 7 bases from V and 2 bases from J, with 11 bases between. CDR1 and CDR2 from the germline V gene are SNHLY and FYNNEI. This clone was detected once. Its target is unknown. Findings and limits, study-wide: Top tumor clonotypes rose in blood 2 weeks post-radiation, then contracted.

The time point: baseline pretreatment blood. Treatment defined: 15 Gy SBRT to primary tumor, nephrectomy 4 weeks later. Blood was sampled at baseline, 2 weeks and 4 weeks after SBRT. Clear cell pathology was present in this patient's renal cell carcinoma. This TCR came from a woman in her 70s with renal cell carcinoma. The specimen comprised blood, sampled from a patient whose treatment included radiotherapy and nephrectomy. The V gene is TRBV2, the J gene TRBJ2-5; tentative D call: TRBD2 (6 bases). CDR3 residues: CASTGTPQETQYF. The DNA of the CDR3 is TGTGCCAGCACCGGGACTCCGCAAGAGACCCAGTACTTC.